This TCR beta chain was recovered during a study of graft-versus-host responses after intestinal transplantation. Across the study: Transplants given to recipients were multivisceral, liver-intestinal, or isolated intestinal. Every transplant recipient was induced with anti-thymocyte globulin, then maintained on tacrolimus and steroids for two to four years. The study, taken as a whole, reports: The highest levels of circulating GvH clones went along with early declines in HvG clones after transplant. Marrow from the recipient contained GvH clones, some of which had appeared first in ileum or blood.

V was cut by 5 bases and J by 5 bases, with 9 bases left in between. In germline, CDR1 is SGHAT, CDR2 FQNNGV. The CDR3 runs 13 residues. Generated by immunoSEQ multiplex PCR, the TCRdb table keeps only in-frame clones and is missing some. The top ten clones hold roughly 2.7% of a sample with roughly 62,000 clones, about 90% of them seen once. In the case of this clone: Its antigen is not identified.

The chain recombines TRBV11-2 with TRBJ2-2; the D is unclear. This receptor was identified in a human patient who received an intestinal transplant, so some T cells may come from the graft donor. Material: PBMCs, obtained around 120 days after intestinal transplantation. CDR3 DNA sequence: TGTGCCAGCAGCGCGATGACGACCGGGGAGCTGTTTTTT. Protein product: CASSAMTTGELFF.